This entry lists 24 T cell receptor beta chains sequenced from one sample in a study of beta chain features in type 1 diabetes. Reverse transcribing all isolated RNA meant expressed TCRB transcripts were sequenced. The protocol was immunoSEQ multiplex PCR, while the TCRdb copy is restricted to in-frame clones and leaves out a portion. The data show about 230,000 clones, more than 9% seen once. The sequenced material came from naive CD4+ T cells from blood. These receptors all stem from a woman aged 18-30 years in good health.

This clone was picked up a small number of times. V gene TRBV28 combines with J gene TRBJ1-1, with a weak D call TRBD1 (5 bases). Germline CDR1 is MDHEN and CDR2 is SYDVKM. The CDR3 length is 12 residues. V lost 3 bases to trimming and J lost 5 bases, with 7 bases between them. CDR3 region: CASSFSGTEAFF. CDR3 sequence (DNA): TGTGCCAGCAGTTTTTCAGGGACTGAAGCTTTCTTT.

The rearrangement links TRBV27 to TRBJ1-2; possibly TRBD1 for D (5 bases). CDR1 and CDR2 from the germline V gene are MNHEY and SMNVEV (reference sequence). This CDR3 contains 15 residues. The V gene lost 0 bases and the J gene lost 0 bases, with 8 bases spanning the gap. The CDR3 here is CASSLSGGTNYGYTF. The CDR3 bases are TGTGCCAGCAGTTTATCTGGGGGGACTAACTATGGCTACACCTTC.

The chain links TRBV9 to TRBJ2-3; possibly TRBD2 for D (6 bases). The V gene's germline CDR1 is SGDLS and CDR2 YYNGEE. V was cut by 0 bases and J by 5 bases, with 7 bases left in between. This CDR3 has 13 residues. DNA of the CDR3: TGTGCCAGCAGCGTAGCTAGCGTAGATACGCAGTATTTT. Amino acid sequence: CASSVASVDTQYF.

The chain is built from TRBV7-9 and TRBJ2-7, with TRBD2 as a possible D gene (7 bases). The CDR3 runs to 16 residues. Germline CDR1 and CDR2: SEHNR and FQNEAQ (reference sequence). Trimming removed 1 base at V and 6 bases at J, with 19 bases between. The CDR3 nucleotides are TGTGCCAGCAGCTTAGACGGGGGGCCTGAGGTCGGCGAGCAGTACTTC. Encoded protein: CASSLDGGPEVGEQYF.

V is TRBV15 and J is TRBJ1-2; 8 nucleotides match TRBD1. CDR1 is LNHNV, CDR2 YYDKDF, per germline (reference sequence). The CDR3 is 14 residues long. Trimming took 3 bases from V and 1 from J; bases not matched to a gene: 1. CDR3: CATSRDRVNYGYTF. Here the CDR3 DNA reads TGTGCCACCAGCAGGGACAGGGTTAACTATGGCTACACCTTC.

There are a few counts of this clone. The rearrangement links TRBV2 to TRBJ2-3; TRBD2 agrees at 8 bases. CDR1 SNHLY and CDR2 FYNNEI come from the germline V gene. Trimming at V came to 1 base and at J to 5 bases, leaving 5 bases not matched to a gene. This CDR3 spans 15 amino acids. The CDR3 coding sequence is TGTGCCAGCAGTGAAGGCGGGGGGAAAGGAGATACGCAGTATTTT. Translated, it gives CASSEGGGKGDTQYF.

The chain carries TRBV2 and TRBJ1-1; no clear D. Germline CDR1 is SNHLY and CDR2 is FYNNEI. V was pared by 2 bases and J by 5 bases, with 9 bases between. CDR3 length: 13 amino acids. The CDR3, as DNA: TGTGCCAGCAGTGAATCGAGGGTAACTGAAGCTTTCTTT. Amino acids: CASSESRVTEAFF.

J is TRBJ1-2 and V is TRBV29-1; the match to TRBD1 covers 7 bases. V was clipped by 6 bases and J by 6 bases; unmatched bases: 7. The CDR3 sequence is 12 residues long. Germline V CDR1 and CDR2: SQVTM, ANQGSEA. The CDR3 here is CSVTTGMDGYTF. CDR3 DNA: TGCAGCGTGACGACAGGGATGGATGGCTACACCTTC.

The gene calls are TRBV7-8 and TRBJ2-3, with 11 bases lining up with TRBD1. The CDR3 is 16 amino acids. Looked up from germline, CDR1 is SGHVS and CDR2 is FQNEAQ. V lost 6 bases to trimming and J lost 4 bases; unmatched junction nucleotides: 9. CDR3 protein: CASSQMDRGRPDTQYF. The CDR3 DNA sequence: TGTGCCAGCAGTCAGATGGACAGGGGGCGCCCAGATACGCAGTATTTT.

This clone has more than one count but fewer than ten. The chain uses TRBV9 and TRBJ2-2; possible D gene TRBD2, 6 bases. The CDR3 consists of 16 residues. Germline CDR1 and CDR2: SGDLS and YYNGEE. The V gene lost 4 bases and the J gene lost 0 bases, with 13 bases spanning the gap. CDR3 protein: CASSLSRRANTGELFF. CDR3 bases: TGTGCCAGCAGCTTATCCAGGAGGGCGAACACCGGGGAGCTGTTTTTT.

This clone was seen a few times. The rearrangement uses TRBV5-6 and TRBJ2-1, with TRBD2 matching 11 bases. There are 15 residues in the CDR3. Per germline, CDR1 SGHDT and CDR2 YYEEEE. Trimming cost V 4 bases and J 7 bases; bases outside gene matches: 7. The CDR3 loop reads CASSKWGTSGNEQFF. CDR3 bases: TGTGCCAGCAGCAAGTGGGGGACTAGCGGAAATGAGCAGTTCTTC.

For the CDR3, the DNA is TGTGCCAGCAGTGCGGTCCCCGGGGGGGCCATGATTTACGAGCAGTACTTC. This translates into CASSAVPGGAMIYEQYF. The chain is built from TRBV6-1 and TRBJ2-7, with TRBD2 matching 8 bases. This CDR3 has 17 residues. Germline trimming cut 4 bases from V and 4 bases from J; bases unmatched to any gene: 15. Germline assignment: CDR1 MNHNS and CDR2 SASEGT.

This clone was detected a few times. The chain combines TRBV27 with TRBJ2-7; 10 nucleotides line up with TRBD2. The germline V gene has CDR1 MNHEY and CDR2 SMNVEV (reference sequence). After removal of 6 bases from V and 2 bases from J, the junction contained 10 bases not matched to a gene. This CDR3 is built from 16 residues. CDR3 nucleotide sequence: TGTGCCAGCAGCCCGAGACTAGCGGGCCAGGCCTACGAGCAGTACTTC. Translating it yields CASSPRLAGQAYEQYF.

The V and J genes are TRBV19 and TRBJ2-5; tentatively, D is TRBD1 (6 bases). The V end lost 3 bases, the J end lost 0 bases, and 8 bases lay between the germline ends. Germline V gene data show CDR1 as LNHDA and CDR2 as SQIVND (reference sequence). This CDR3 contains 14 residues. The CDR3 loop reads CASSIRTDQETQYF. Written as DNA, the CDR3 is TGTGCCAGTAGTATTAGGACAGACCAAGAGACCCAGTACTTC. Based on the CDR3 plus reference TRBV19 and TRBJ2-5, the full variable domain is DGGITQSPKYLFRKEGQNVTLSCEQNLNHDAMYWYRQDPGQGLRLIYYSQIVNDFQKGDIAEGYSVSREKKESFPLTVTSAQKNPTAFYLCASSIRTDQETQYFGPGTRLLVL.

DNA of the CDR3: TGTGCCAGCAGCTTATCTTACTGGCAGGCGAACACTGAAGCTTTCTTT. Translating it yields CASSLSYWQANTEAFF. The chain combines TRBV7-8 with TRBJ1-1; D unclear. The germline V gene has CDR1 SGHVS and CDR2 FQNEAQ. The CDR3 is made up of 16 amino acids. The germline V and J ends were trimmed by 2 bases and 1 base, with 14 bases remaining between them.

A single count supports this clone. The V call is TRBV30, the J call TRBJ2-3; possibly TRBD1 for D (5 bases). This CDR3 contains 15 residues. Deletions cut 6 bases from V and 2 bases from J, with 18 bases between. Germline CDR1 GTSNPN, CDR2 SVGIG (reference sequence). The CDR3 DNA is TGTGCCTGCGACCCCCAGCAGGGTAACACAGATACGCAGTATTTT. Translated: CACDPQQGNTDTQYF.

This sequence joins TRBV9 and TRBJ2-3; the match to TRBD2 covers 8 bases. Germline V gene sequence: CDR1 SGDLS, CDR2 YYNGEE. The J segment lost 6 bases and the V segment lost 0 bases, leaving 9 bases of the junction unmatched. The length of the CDR3 is 16 residues. In DNA form, the CDR3 reads TGTGCCAGCAGCGTAGCATCGGGGGGGCCGGTCGATACGCAGTATTTT. This encodes CASSVASGGPVDTQYF.

This clone has more than one count but fewer than ten. The V call is TRBV11-2, the J call TRBJ1-1, with D possibly being TRBD1 (6 bases). The CDR3 runs 12 residues. The germline V and J ends were trimmed by 2 bases and 6 bases, with 7 bases remaining between them. Germline CDR1 and CDR2: SGHAT and FQNNGV. The CDR3 loop is CASSLRQAEAFF. CDR3 nucleotides: TGTGCCAGCAGCTTAAGACAGGCTGAAGCTTTCTTT.

The chain employs TRBV7-6 and TRBJ1-4, with D tentatively TRBD1 (5 bases). The CDR3 runs to 15 residues. V lost 4 bases and J 1 base, leaving 10 bases between the germline ends. Germline V gives CDR1 SGHVS, CDR2 FNYEAQ. CDR3 sequence reads: CASSSQGGTNEKLFF. The CDR3 DNA reads as TGTGCCAGCAGCTCGCAGGGAGGAACTAATGAAAAACTGTTTTTT.

The chain employs TRBV30 and TRBJ1-4; 8 nucleotides line up with TRBD1. Per the germline V gene, CDR1 is GTSNPN and CDR2 is SVGIG (reference sequence). The junction had 11 bases not matched to a gene; V was cut back by 5 bases and J by 6 bases. The length of the CDR3 is 15 residues. CDR3 region: CAWSVIGQGDEKLFF. The CDR3 DNA is TGTGCCTGGTCGGTAATCGGACAGGGTGATGAAAAACTGTTTTTT.

In this sample, this clone turned up a few times. This sequence joins TRBV27 and TRBJ1-2; a weak D match, TRBD1 (6 bases). V was pared by 2 bases and J by 4 bases, with 11 bases between. The germline V gene has CDR1 MNHEY and CDR2 SMNVEV (reference sequence). CDR3 size: 14 residues. CDR3 sequence: CASSLMGRGYGYTF. The CDR3, as DNA: TGTGCCAGCAGTTTAATGGGCAGGGGCTATGGCTACACCTTC.

The rearrangement uses TRBV21-1 and TRBJ2-7; the table's D gene call, TRBD2, was not cross checked with the DNA. TRBV21-1 is a pseudogene locus. CDR3 length: 15 residues. CDR3 bases: TGTGCCAGCAGTCCAAAAAACGGACTTGGCGACGAGCAGTACTTC. Its protein is CASSPKNGLGDEQYF.

The rearrangement joins TRBV4-1 to TRBJ2-5, with D perhaps matching TRBD1 (6 bases). The closer fit of TRBJ2-7 to the DNA end suggests the J call may be wrong. Germline values: CDR1 MGHRA, CDR2 YSYEKL. This CDR3 has 15 residues. The chain's CDR3 is CASSQETGHFNEQYF. The DNA for the CDR3 is TGCGCCAGCAGCCAGGAGACAGGTCACTTTAACGAGCAGTACTTC.

This clone was detected a few times. The chain carries TRBV19 and TRBJ1-6; D call uncertain. CDR1 and CDR2 (germline): LNHDA, SQIVND (reference sequence). CDR3 length equals 15 residues. With 3 bases removed from V and 7 bases from J, the gap between germline ends came to 13 bases. The CDR3 DNA reads TGTGCCAGTAGTATTGCGTCGGGGTTCAATTCACCCCTCCACTTT. Translation: CASSIASGFNSPLHF. The variable domain in full, with the rest retrieved from reference TRBV19 and TRBJ1-6, is DGGITQSPKYLFRKEGQNVTLSCEQNLNHDAMYWYRQDPGQGLRLIYYSQIVNDFQKGDIAEGYSVSREKKESFPLTVTSAQKNPTAFYLCASSIASGFNSPLHFGNGTRLTVT.